This T cell receptor beta chain was captured in a study of T cell repertoires in cytomegalovirus infection. As for the study in general: CMV infection and matching HLA type were both indicated by public TCR beta signatures.

From the reads, TCRdb called clonotypes with MiXCR, one entry per CDR3 protein. The sample contains approximately 990,000 distinct CDR3 sequences, around 30% of which appear only once. About this clonotype itself: Antigen specificity is unknown.

Germline V gives CDR1 DFQATT, CDR2 SNEGSKA (reference sequence). The CDR3 is made up of 14 amino acids. The V end was cut by 5 bases, the J end by 6 bases, with 17 bases between. V is TRBV20-1 and J is TRBJ1-5; D gene uncertain. This TCR was sampled from a human donor in good health (CMV status not recorded). Some clones in this sample may be carry-over from other donors' samples. This specimen consisted of cultured CD8+ T cells from PBMCs, obtained from culture after CMV antigen stimulation. The CDR3 is CSALGRMMFQPQHF. The CDR3 nucleotides read TGCAGTGCTCTAGGGCGTATGATGTTTCAGCCCCAGCATTTT.